This entry describes one T cell receptor (beta chain). No cognate antigen has been identified for it. The data belong to a study of cytomegalovirus exposure and HLA in healthy donors (dated by TCRdb to the late 2010s). About the investigation overall: In an earlier analysis of under 750 of the donors, around 290 Gb of sequence data and roughly 100 million unique TCR beta sequences from about 179 million T cells were reported. The study was designed to test whether signatures of past pathogen exposure could be identified by cataloging public T cell receptors. About 330 gigabases of sequencing data and about 92 million unique TCR sequences made up an early release that covered approximately 650 HLA-typed donors. Of the roughly 400 genotyped donors, 81% fell in the genetic ancestry cluster associated with self-reported Caucasian donors. Donor age, sex, ethnicity and CMV serostatus were compiled together with the repertoire data. The study used immunosequencing to profile the T cell repertoires of approximately 630 subjects and linked those repertoires to cytomegalovirus serostatus. To predict cytomegalovirus infection status, the study brought together high-throughput TCR immunosequencing, statistical association of individual TCRs with disease status, and machine learning. Rather than drawing on any new phenotypic data, the later analysis identified candidate immune exposures from TCR beta sequences and the way those sequences occurred across donors. Every repertoire in the discovery cohort had been generated on one and the same sequencing platform. To decide whether each TCR beta V gene segment behaved as functional or pseudogenic, an earlier analysis of 587 of the donors relied on high-throughput TCR beta sequencing. Because of strong linkage in the cohort, 4 to 6 DR-DQ haplotypes were treated as single units for association and clustering. The number of typed donors differed by locus: roughly 620-630 for A, B, C, DRB1 and DQB1; roughly 510 for DQA1; some 590 for DPA1; and some 450 for DPB1. A later analysis re-examined previously published TCR beta repertoires from 500 to 700 donors and added high-resolution HLA genotyping to investigate patterns of TCR occurrence. HLA typing included class I and class II loci at four-digit resolution. Among about 410 genotyped donors of the cohort, an average of about 220,000 unique TCR beta nucleotide sequences was sequenced per donor, of which roughly 17% were non-productive. Genome-wide SNP genotypes for about 65% of the 666 donors were used in a later genetic analysis, which treated that subset as a discovery cohort. Along with the roughly 670-subject first cohort, a separate validation cohort of about 110 different subjects was used. The study at large found these results: A later genetic analysis associated a missense DCLRE1C variant with V-gene and J-gene trimming of TCR beta chains, and an independent cohort replicated the association. It was suggested by the authors that the approach could potentially be generalized to other disease states and immunological phenotypes. Presence/absence analyses assumed roughly uniform sequencing depth across donors, an assumption that may not hold. In the study, about 150 TCR beta chains were listed as associated with cytomegalovirus. In both the original and validation cohorts, the classifier was reported to diagnose cytomegalovirus status with high specificity and sensitivity. Immune exposure information for the cohort was limited to CMV serostatus. In this cohort, only TCR beta chains were sequenced, and detectable features were limited by the absence of alpha or paired-chain data. Because the 87-base-pair reads could not distinguish some IMGT-functional V segments, including TRBV6-2 and TRBV6-3, those segments were excluded. The earlier analysis of 587 of the donors excluded about 16 rarely observed V segments, including chromosome 9 orphons, because counts were too low. A further reported finding was that TCR beta sequences accurately predicted the HLA-A and HLA-B alleles for most subjects in the first cohort. Correlated functional status among segregating V segments might be attributable to linkage disequilibrium, but an unknown experimental factor could not be ruled out. An earlier analysis of around 540 of the donors showed that most TCR beta V segments appeared in productive rearrangements either about 87% or about 30% of the time, which broadly matched IMGT annotations. A later analysis reported that several top co-occurrence clusters appeared linked to parvovirus B19, influenza, CMV and Epstein-Barr virus. Across donors, most TCR sequences were observed very rarely, whereas some public TCRs were present in many individuals. According to a later analysis, TCR association rates differed among HLA loci, with DRB1 alleles showing the most associated TCRs and HLA-C alleles showing the fewest. When HLA alleles, especially DR and DQ, strongly co-occurred, attributing TCR associations to individual alleles was difficult. In a later analysis, HLA-associated TCR beta chains were found to be more clonally expanded and to have lower generation probabilities than equally common non-associated chains. Because some donors lacked HLA typing at each locus, the association tests relied only on the typed subset. According to a later genetic analysis, donors in an Asian-associated ancestry cluster had fewer N-insertions in productive TCRs than the approximately 650-donor mean. A cluster of highly shared sequence variants was judged likely to be a technical artifact of the sequencing pipeline. In vitro tests confirmed that a few of the cytomegalovirus-associated TCR beta chains recognize cytomegalovirus antigens. Most CMV-associated TCR beta chains appeared to be HLA-restricted in a later analysis, and the HLA associations seemed to be driven largely by CMV exposure. In a later analysis, 16,951 TCR beta sequences were associated with specific HLA alleles at a false discovery rate of 0.05.

Libraries were constructed by the immunoSEQ multiplex PCR assay. For the multiplex PCR, a mixture combining 60 forward primers for TCR Vbeta segments and 13 reverse primers for TCR Jbeta segments was used. The CDR3 region of rearranged TCR beta genes was amplified from genomic DNA with a multiplex PCR assay. The Illumina HiSeq System was used to sequence the amplified TCR beta libraries as 87-base-pair reads. As for how the authors treated the data: A later analysis counted about 80 million unique TCR beta chains across the 670 or so repertoires, and some 11 million of these chains were shared by at least two donors. Raw reads were error-corrected and collapsed into unique sequences by a nearest-neighbor algorithm in which closely related sequences were merged to remove PCR and sequencing errors. V, D and J gene segments were assigned by aligning CDR3 sequences to IMGT reference sequences. For a sequence to be retained, a match of at least six nucleotides to both a V gene segment and a J gene segment was required. A rearrangement was called productive if the CDR3 had no stop codons and remained in frame with V and J, and every other rearrangement was called non-productive. Following IMGT convention, CDR3 was defined as the stretch from the second conserved V-encoded cysteine up to the conserved J-encoded phenylalanine. In an earlier analysis of around 570 of the donors, sequences lacking an unambiguous match to a single V gene segment were excluded. In an earlier analysis of about 590 of the donors, a V segment was called functional when productive rearrangements were above 56.7%, and segregating when the standard deviation between donors exceeded 5%. A statistical classification framework was developed to diagnose cytomegalovirus status using the catalog of TCR beta chain sequences. V and J gene assignment, in a later analysis, came from comparing TCR nucleotide sequences with IMGT/GENE-DB human TR gene sequences. A later analysis assigned CDR3 sequences and most-parsimonious VDJ recombination scenarios with the TCRdist pipeline. A later analysis defined each TCR beta chain by its CDR3 amino acid sequence plus V-gene family, and excluded reads lacking a unique V-gene family. In a later analysis, a few hundred highly shared, low-generation-probability nucleotide sequences were removed to address suspected cross-contamination and a sequencing artifact. A later analysis calculated a clonal expansion index for each public chain from normalized within-repertoire ranks of inferred template counts. In a later analysis, generation probabilities were computed with a VDJ recombination model fitted to out-of-frame rearrangements, and the resulting probabilities were checked against IGoR. In a later analysis, hypergeometric tests were used to score TCR-TCR, TCR-HLA and TCR-CMV co-occurrence, with a repertoire-size bias correction applied to TCR pairs. To estimate false discovery rates, a later analysis permuted the HLA or CMV assignments 20 times. In a later analysis, co-occurring TCRs were grouped with DBSCAN, and TCRdist sequence similarity was added when clustering was performed within HLA-allele-positive subsets. Repertoires with fewer than 30,000 or more than 120,000 public chains, plus five repertoires with anomalous nucleotide sharing, were excluded from co-occurrence clustering. TCRdb carries this immuneACCESS record with in-frame sequences only. Its versions omit some clonotypes, under half of them owing to an unresolved V gene in the studies checked, with the rest unexplained. The D gene and trimming were derived from the DNA, and the V and J assignments and clone size from that table. The sample's clone listing holds around 140,000 clones. The biggest ten clones account for less than 2% of the sample.

The cohort consisted of 670 or so healthy bone marrow donors. All cohort members were sampled while nominally healthy, although unrecorded immune exposures were likely present. The donor was CMV seronegative and was included in the group of 352 seronegative cohort members. A peripheral blood sample was collected from each donor, and TCR beta sequencing was performed on peripheral blood mononuclear cells. Genomic DNA extraction from the blood cell samples was performed with the Qiagen DNeasy Blood Extraction Kit. Looking up the germline V gene yields CDR1 ENHRY and CDR2 SYGVKD. V was cut back by 4 bases and J by 7 bases, leaving a gap of 17 bases between them. Including the terminal cysteine and valine, the CDR3 comprises 14 residues. The DNA shown is the 42-base CDR3, in frame from base 1.

This chain joins TRBV10-3 to TRBJ2-7; a tentative D match to TRBD2 spans 5 bases. This TCR derives from a woman in her thirties or forties in good health and CMV-seronegative. Sequenced: PBMCs. The encoded CDR3 is CAISGSPGEEEQYV. The DNA reads TGTGCCATCAGTGGGTCGCCCGGGGAAGAGGAGCAGTACGTC.